The TCR beta chain under discussion was sequenced for a study of blood T cell repertoires in COVID-19. Study-wide context: PBMCs, B-cell-depleted T cells, or T cells were the source of the cDNA or gDNA that made up the material.

Per the original data handling: Using reference gene primer amplification, nucleated cell counts were estimated. Profiled with immunoSEQ multiplex PCR; TCRdb holds only in-frame clones, not every one. V and J calls plus clone size are reproduced from that table; the DNA served to infer D and trimming. The sample contains 65,000 to 75,000 clones, roughly 81% of which appear only once. The V gene's germline CDR1 is SGHNT and CDR2 YENEEA. The CDR3 runs 15 residues. The V segment lost 0 bases and the J segment 6 bases; nucleotides outside the gene matches: 4. The specimen sequenced was peripheral blood. This TCR came from a man older than 75 with acute or convalescent COVID-19. The rearrangement joins TRBV11-3 to TRBJ2-1; 8 nucleotides match TRBD2. CDR3 sequence reads: CASSLEGLGSNEQFF. In nucleotides, the CDR3 is TGTGCCAGCAGCTTAGAGGGACTAGGGTCCAATGAGCAGTTCTTC.